The next 15 T cell receptor beta chains were all read from a single sample in a study of T-cell reconstitution after alpha-beta-depleted transplantation in children. Library preparation (for TCRbeta) was performed with unique molecular identifiers. TCRdb re-called the PCR reads with MiXCR, one entry per CDR3 protein. The repertoire holds some 590,000 distinct CDR3 sequences, with roughly 10% as singletons. Sample: PBMCs from the stem cell graft donor, taken from the stem cell graft. These receptors came from a human donor who donated a stem cell graft to a child with acute myeloid leukemia.

There are a few counts of this clonotype. The rearrangement links TRBV16 to TRBJ1-5, with a weak D call TRBD1 (5 bases). Per the germline V gene, CDR1 is KGHSY and CDR2 is FQNENV. The V gene lost 4 bases and the J gene lost 4 bases, with 14 bases spanning the gap. The CDR3 contains 15 residues. CDR3 sequence reads: CASSPLRQFNQPQHF. The CDR3 region has the DNA TGTGCCAGCAGCCCCCTTCGACAGTTTAATCAGCCCCAGCATTTT.

The sample holds many counts of this clonotype. This chain connects TRBV7-8 to TRBJ1-3, with 10 bases lining up with TRBD1. Looked up from germline, CDR1 is SGHVS and CDR2 is FQNEAQ. The CDR3 spans 15 residues. V shed 6 bases and J 6 bases; nucleotides not matched to a gene: 8. Written as DNA, the CDR3 is TGTGCCAGCAGACGGACAGGGGGTCTTGAAAACACCATATATTTT. This codes for CASRRTGGLENTIYF. The entire variable domain, with the rest obtained from reference TRBV7-8 and TRBJ1-3, is as follows: GAGVSQSPRYKVAKRGQDVALRCDPISGHVSLFWYQQALGQGPEFLTYFQNEAQLDKSGLPSDRFFAERPEGSVSTLKIQRTQQEDSAVYLCASRRTGGLENTIYFGEGSWLTVV.

This clonotype was seen many times. This chain links TRBV7-6 with TRBJ2-1; D gene ambiguous. V was pared by 3 bases and J by 5 bases, with 8 bases between. Germline CDR1 reads SGHVS; CDR2 reads FNYEAQ. The CDR3 covers 13 residues. The CDR3 DNA sequence: TGTGCCAGCAGCTTCGGACGAGACAATGAGCAGTTCTTC. Its translation: CASSFGRDNEQFF.

This clonotype showed up many times. The chain employs TRBV27 and TRBJ2-3, with D perhaps given as TRBD1 or TRBD2 (5 bases each). The V gene's germline CDR1 is MNHEY and CDR2 SMNVEV (reference sequence). The CDR3 runs 13 residues. Trimming took off 5 bases at V and 8 bases at J, with 14 bases between the two ends. CDR3 amino acids: CASSRGATSTQYF. DNA of the CDR3: TGTGCCAGCAGTCGAGGGGCTACCAGTACGCAGTATTTT.

This clonotype was seen only a few times. V gene TRBV10-3 combines with J gene TRBJ2-7; D perhaps matches TRBD1 (6 bases). Germline assignment: CDR1 ENHRY and CDR2 SYGVKD. Between the trimmed V and J ends, which lost 6 bases and 0 bases, there was a span of 18 bases. This CDR3 has 16 amino acids. CDR3 amino acids: CAISPPGTTNSYEQYF. In DNA form, the CDR3 reads TGTGCCATCAGCCCACCGGGGACAACCAACTCCTACGAGCAGTACTTC.

This clonotype has ten or more counts. V gene TRBV15 combines with J gene TRBJ2-6; D is uncertain. The ends were cut back, 0 bases at V and 7 bases at J, with 7 bases in the middle. The CDR3 spans 14 residues. Germline V lookup: CDR1 LNHNV, CDR2 YYDKDF (reference sequence). The CDR3 DNA reads TGTGCCACCAGCAGAGATGGGGTCGCCAACGTCCTGACTTTC. Amino acids: CATSRDGVANVLTF.

This clonotype was seen many times. The V call is TRBV10-3, the J call TRBJ1-3; tentative D call: TRBD1 (6 bases). Trimming left V 6 bases short and J 2 bases short, with 14 bases between. This CDR3 region has 15 residues. Germline loops: CDR1 ENHRY, CDR2 SYGVKD. CDR3 amino acids: CAISPGQFTGNTIYF. The DNA of the CDR3 is TGTGCCATCAGCCCCGGACAGTTCACTGGAAACACCATATATTTT.

The V call is TRBV27, the J call TRBJ2-7; D is perhaps TRBD1 (8 bases). From germline, CDR1 is MNHEY and CDR2 SMNVEV (reference sequence). Trimming cost V 8 bases and J 4 bases, with 15 bases left between them. The CDR3 extends over 13 amino acids. The CDR3 DNA sequence: TGTGCCAGCTCCGGACAGGGAGGGTACGAGCAGTACTTC. Translation gives CASSGQGGYEQYF.

This clonotype was detected a few times. This chain uses TRBV9 with TRBJ2-1, with TRBD2 matching 12 bases. Germline assignment: CDR1 SGDLS and CDR2 YYNGEE. Trimming took 7 bases from V and 2 from J; bases not matched to a gene: 13. The CDR3 covers 18 residues. The CDR3: CASGSRLAGVSPYNEQFF. CDR3 bases: TGTGCCAGCGGATCCAGACTAGCGGGAGTTTCGCCCTACAATGAGCAGTTCTTC.

The chain links TRBV5-1 to TRBJ2-1; maybe TRBD2 (6 bases). Trimming stripped 0 bases from V and 0 bases from J, with 10 bases between. This CDR3 comprises 16 residues. The germline V gene encodes CDR1 SGHRS and CDR2 YFSETQ. The DNA for the CDR3 is TGCGCCAGCAGCTTGGTCGGCGGGACCTCCTACAATGAGCAGTTCTTC. Protein: CASSLVGGTSYNEQFF. Full variable domain (rest looked up from reference TRBV5-1 and TRBJ2-1): KAGVTQTPRYLIKTRGQQVTLSCSPISGHRSVSWYQQTPGQGLQFLFEYFSETQRNKGNFPGRFSGRQFSNSRSEMNVSTLELGDSALYLCASSLVGGTSYNEQFFGPGTRLTVL.

This clonotype has more than one count but fewer than ten. The chain joins TRBV7-2 to TRBJ2-3; 10 nucleotides match TRBD2. The CDR3 extends over 16 amino acids. The germline CDR1 and CDR2 sequences are SGHTA and FQGNSA. The V gene end was trimmed by 0 bases and the J gene end by 7 bases; junction bases not matched to a gene: 7. CDR3 protein: CASSLATSGQGNTQYF. Here the CDR3 DNA reads TGTGCCAGCAGCTTAGCGACTAGCGGGCAGGGAAATACGCAGTATTTT. The complete variable domain, with remaining parts taken from reference TRBV7-2 and TRBJ2-3, reads GAGVSQSPSNKVTEKGKDVELRCDPISGHTALYWYRQSLGQGLEFLIYFQGNSAPDKSGLPSDRFSAERTGGSVSTLTIQRTQQEDSAVYLCASSLATSGQGNTQYFGPGTRLTVL.

This clonotype was picked up a small number of times. This rearrangement joins TRBV27 to TRBJ2-1, with a possible D match to TRBD2 (6 bases). V was clipped by 3 bases and J by 5 bases, with 14 bases between them. Germline V gene data show CDR1 as MNHEY and CDR2 as SMNVEV (reference sequence). The length of the CDR3 is 15 residues. The CDR3 loop is CASSFWAGRNNEQFF. The CDR3 nucleotides read TGTGCCAGCAGTTTTTGGGCAGGGAGGAACAATGAGCAGTTCTTC.

This chain's CDR3 is CSVAGLVTDTQYF. The CDR3 DNA is TGCAGCGTCGCGGGACTAGTGACAGATACGCAGTATTTT. J is TRBJ2-3 and V is TRBV29-1, with 8 bases fitting TRBD2. This CDR3 has 13 residues. The junction had 5 bases not matched to a gene; V was cut back by 6 bases and J by 3 bases. Germline CDR1 is SQVTM and CDR2 is ANQGSEA.

This chain joins TRBV4-2 and TRBJ2-3; tentatively, D is TRBD2 (5 bases). This CDR3 has 17 amino acids. Germline-derived CDR1 and CDR2 are LGHNA and YNFKEQ. V dropped 0 bases and J dropped 0 bases, with 13 bases sitting between them. In nucleotides, the CDR3 is TGTGCCAGCAGCCAAGATCTCCGACTAACTAGCACAGATACGCAGTATTTT. Translated, it gives CASSQDLRLTSTDTQYF.

At least ten counts were recorded for this clonotype. A junction end diverges from the germline sequence, so it may reflect a read error. The V and J genes are TRBV5-3 and TRBJ2-3, with D unclear. TRBV5-3 is an open reading frame whose function is uncertain. The CDR3 spans 16 residues. The CDR3 here is CASSLSPSSGTDTQYF. CDR3 nucleotides: TGTGCCAGCAGCTTGAGTCCAAGTTCCGGCACAGATACGCAGTATTTT.